This record concerns one T cell receptor (beta chain) sequence. This sample's time point: recipient sample about 28 days before transplant, after cytoreduction. This specimen belongs to a study of T cell clonotyping in hematopoietic cell transplantation. Some clones are missing from TCRdb's copy, which holds only in-frame ones; the method was immunoSEQ multiplex PCR. The data hold 13,000 or so clones, with approximately 83% observed a single time. Germline CDR1 is MDHEN and CDR2 is SYDVKM. Trimming stripped 1 base from V and 5 bases from J, with 12 bases between. CDR3 size: 15 residues. The clonotype originates from a man in his sixties with acute myeloid leukemia. Some clones in this sample may be carry-over from other donors' samples. The specimen comprised peripheral blood mononuclear cells, sampled before stem cell transplant. The chain recombines TRBV28 with TRBJ1-5, with D tentatively TRBD1 (5 bases). The CDR3, as DNA: TGTGCCAGCAGTTTATTGCAGGGAGGAGATCAGCCCCAGCATTTT. Translated, it gives CASSLLQGGDQPQHF.